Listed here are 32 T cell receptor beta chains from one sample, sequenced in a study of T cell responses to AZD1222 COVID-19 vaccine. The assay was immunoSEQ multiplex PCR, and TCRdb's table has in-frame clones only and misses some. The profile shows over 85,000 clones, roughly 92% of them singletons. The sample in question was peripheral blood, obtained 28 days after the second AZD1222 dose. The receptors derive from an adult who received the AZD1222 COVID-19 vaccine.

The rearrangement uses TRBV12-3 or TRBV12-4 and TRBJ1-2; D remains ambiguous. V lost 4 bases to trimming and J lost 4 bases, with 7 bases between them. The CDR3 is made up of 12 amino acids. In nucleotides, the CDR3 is TGTGCCAGCAGTTATGTATCCTATGGCTACACCTTC. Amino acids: CASSYVSYGYTF.

DNA of the CDR3: TGTGCCAGCAGCCTTAAGCAGGGTAAAGATGGCTACACCTTC. Translating it yields CASSLKQGKDGYTF. The V call is TRBV9, the J call TRBJ1-2; TRBD1 might be the D (5 bases). In germline, CDR1 is SGDLS, CDR2 YYNGEE. This CDR3 has 14 residues. V lost 4 bases and J 6 bases, leaving 16 bases between the germline ends.

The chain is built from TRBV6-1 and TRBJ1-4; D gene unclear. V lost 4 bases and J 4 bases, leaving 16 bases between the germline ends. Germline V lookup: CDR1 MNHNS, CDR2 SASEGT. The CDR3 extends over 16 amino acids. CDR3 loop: CASSGVSGANNEKLFF. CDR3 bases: TGTGCCAGCAGTGGGGTGTCCGGAGCCAATAATGAAAAACTGTTTTTT.

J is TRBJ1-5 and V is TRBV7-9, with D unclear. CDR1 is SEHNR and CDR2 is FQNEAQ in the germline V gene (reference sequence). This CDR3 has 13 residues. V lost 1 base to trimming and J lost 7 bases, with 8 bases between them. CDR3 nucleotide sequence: TGTGCCAGCAGCTTAGAGGGATCGCAGCCCCAGCATTTT. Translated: CASSLEGSQPQHF.

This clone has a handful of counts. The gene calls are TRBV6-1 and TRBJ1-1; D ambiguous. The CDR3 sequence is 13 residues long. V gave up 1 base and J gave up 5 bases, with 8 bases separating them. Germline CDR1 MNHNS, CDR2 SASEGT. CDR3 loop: CASSEGGFTEAFF. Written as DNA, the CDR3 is TGTGCCAGCAGTGAAGGTGGGTTTACTGAAGCTTTCTTT.

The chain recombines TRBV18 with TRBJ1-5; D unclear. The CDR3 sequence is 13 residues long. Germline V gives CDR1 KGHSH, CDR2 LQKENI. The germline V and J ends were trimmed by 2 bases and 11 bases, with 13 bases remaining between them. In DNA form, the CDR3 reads TGTGCCAGCTCACCAGACGGCGGTCGGGCCCAGCATTTT. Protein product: CASSPDGGRAQHF.

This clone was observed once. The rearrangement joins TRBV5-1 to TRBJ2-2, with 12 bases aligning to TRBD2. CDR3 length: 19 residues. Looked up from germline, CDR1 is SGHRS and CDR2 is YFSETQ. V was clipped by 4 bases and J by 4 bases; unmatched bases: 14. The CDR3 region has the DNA TGCGCCAGCAGCCAGACTAGCGGGGGATACACGCGGGGCACCGGGGAGCTGTTTTTT. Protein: CASSQTSGGYTRGTGELFF. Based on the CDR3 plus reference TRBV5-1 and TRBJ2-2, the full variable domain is KAGVTQTPRYLIKTRGQQVTLSCSPISGHRSVSWYQQTPGQGLQFLFEYFSETQRNKGNFPGRFSGRQFSNSRSEMNVSTLELGDSALYLCASSQTSGGYTRGTGELFFGEGSRLTVL.

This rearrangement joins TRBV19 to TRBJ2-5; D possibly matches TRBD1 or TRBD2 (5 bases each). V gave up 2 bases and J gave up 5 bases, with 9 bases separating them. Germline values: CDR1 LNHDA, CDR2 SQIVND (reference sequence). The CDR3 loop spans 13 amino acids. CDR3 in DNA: TGTGCCAGTAGTATATCGGGGCGGGAGACCCAGTACTTC. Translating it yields CASSISGRETQYF.

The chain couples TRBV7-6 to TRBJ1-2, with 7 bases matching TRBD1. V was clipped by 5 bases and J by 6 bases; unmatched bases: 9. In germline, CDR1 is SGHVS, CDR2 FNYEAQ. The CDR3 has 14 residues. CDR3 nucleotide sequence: TGTGCCAGCAGCGCCCAACAGGGGTTTAATGGCTACACCTTC. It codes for CASSAQQGFNGYTF.

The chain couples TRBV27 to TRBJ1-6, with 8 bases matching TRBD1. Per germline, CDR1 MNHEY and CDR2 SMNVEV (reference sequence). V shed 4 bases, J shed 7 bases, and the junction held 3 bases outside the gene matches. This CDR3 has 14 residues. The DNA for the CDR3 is TGTGCCAGCAGTTCAGACAGGGGAAATTCACCCCTCCACTTT. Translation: CASSSDRGNSPLHF.

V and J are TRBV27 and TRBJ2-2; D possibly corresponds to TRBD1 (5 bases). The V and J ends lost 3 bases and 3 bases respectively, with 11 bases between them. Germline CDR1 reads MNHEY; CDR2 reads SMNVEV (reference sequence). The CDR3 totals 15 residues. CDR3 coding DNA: TGTGCCAGCAGTTTGCAGGGTGGAGACACCGGGGAGCTGTTTTTT. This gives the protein CASSLQGGDTGELFF.

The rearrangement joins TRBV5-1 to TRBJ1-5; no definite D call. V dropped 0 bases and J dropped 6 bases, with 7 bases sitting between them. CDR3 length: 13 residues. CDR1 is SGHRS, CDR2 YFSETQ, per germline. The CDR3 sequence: CASSLGGGQPQHF. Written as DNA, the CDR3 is TGCGCCAGCAGCTTGGGAGGCGGTCAGCCCCAGCATTTT.

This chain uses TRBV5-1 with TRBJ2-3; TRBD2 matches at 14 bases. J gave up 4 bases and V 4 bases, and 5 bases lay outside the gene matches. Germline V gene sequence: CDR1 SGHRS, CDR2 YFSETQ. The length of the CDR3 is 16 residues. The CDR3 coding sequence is TGCGCCAGCAGCGGGGGACTAGCGGGGGTTCCAGATACGCAGTATTTT. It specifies CASSGGLAGVPDTQYF.

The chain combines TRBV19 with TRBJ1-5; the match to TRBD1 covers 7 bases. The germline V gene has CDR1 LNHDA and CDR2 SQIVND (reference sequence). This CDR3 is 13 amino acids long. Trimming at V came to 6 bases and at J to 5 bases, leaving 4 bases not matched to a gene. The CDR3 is CASRLDRDQPQHF. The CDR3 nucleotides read TGTGCCAGTAGACTCGACAGGGATCAGCCCCAGCATTTT.

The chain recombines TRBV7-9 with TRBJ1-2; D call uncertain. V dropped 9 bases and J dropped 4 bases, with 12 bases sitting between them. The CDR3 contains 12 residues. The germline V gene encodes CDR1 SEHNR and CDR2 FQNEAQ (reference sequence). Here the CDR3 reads CARDVLTYGYTF. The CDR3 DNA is TGTGCCAGGGACGTCCTTACCTATGGCTACACCTTC.

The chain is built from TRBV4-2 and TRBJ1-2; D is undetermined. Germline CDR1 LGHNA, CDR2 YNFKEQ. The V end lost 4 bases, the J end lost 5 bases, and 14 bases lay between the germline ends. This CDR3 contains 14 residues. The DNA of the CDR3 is TGTGCCAGCAGCCCGGGGAAGTGGGGATATGGCTACACCTTC. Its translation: CASSPGKWGYGYTF.

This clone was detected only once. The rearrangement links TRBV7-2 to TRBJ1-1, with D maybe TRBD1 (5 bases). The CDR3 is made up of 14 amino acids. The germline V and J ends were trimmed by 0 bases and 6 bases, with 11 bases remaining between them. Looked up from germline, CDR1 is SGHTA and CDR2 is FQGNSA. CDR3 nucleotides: TGTGCCAGCAGCTTAGCTGGGGGGGTCTCTGAAGCTTTCTTT. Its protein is CASSLAGGVSEAFF.

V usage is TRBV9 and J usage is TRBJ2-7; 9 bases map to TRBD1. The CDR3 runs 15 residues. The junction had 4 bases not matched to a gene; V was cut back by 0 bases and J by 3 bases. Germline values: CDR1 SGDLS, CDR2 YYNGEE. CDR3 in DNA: TGTGCCAGCAGCGTAGGGACAGGGGAGATCTACGAGCAGTACTTC. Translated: CASSVGTGEIYEQYF.

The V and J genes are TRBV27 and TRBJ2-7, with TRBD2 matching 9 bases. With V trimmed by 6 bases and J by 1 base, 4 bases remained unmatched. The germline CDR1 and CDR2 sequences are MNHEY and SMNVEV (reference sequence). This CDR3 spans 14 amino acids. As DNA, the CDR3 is TGTGCCAGCAGGACAGCGGGGGGATCCTACGAGCAGTACTTC. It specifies CASRTAGGSYEQYF.

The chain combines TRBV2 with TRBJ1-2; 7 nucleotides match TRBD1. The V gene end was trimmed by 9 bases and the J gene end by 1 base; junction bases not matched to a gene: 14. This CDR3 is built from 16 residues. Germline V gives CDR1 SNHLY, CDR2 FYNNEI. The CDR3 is CASEPGQAGNNYGYTF. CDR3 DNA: TGTGCCAGTGAGCCCGGACAGGCGGGAAATAACTATGGCTACACCTTC.

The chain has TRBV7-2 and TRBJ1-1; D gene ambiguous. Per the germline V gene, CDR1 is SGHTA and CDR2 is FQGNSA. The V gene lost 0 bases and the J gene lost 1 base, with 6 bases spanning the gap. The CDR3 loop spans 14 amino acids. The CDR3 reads CASSLAWTNTEAFF. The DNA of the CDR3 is TGTGCCAGCAGCTTAGCATGGACGAACACTGAAGCTTTCTTT.

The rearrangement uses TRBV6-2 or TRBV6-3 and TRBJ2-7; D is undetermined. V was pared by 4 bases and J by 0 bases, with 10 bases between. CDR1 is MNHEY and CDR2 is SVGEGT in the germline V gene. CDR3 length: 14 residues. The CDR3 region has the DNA TGTGCCAGCAGTTCTCGTTGGAGCTCCTACGAGCAGTACTTC. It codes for CASSSRWSSYEQYF.

CDR3 sequence: CASSVATRSPEVLAKNIQYF. In DNA, the CDR3 is TGTGCCAGCAGCGTAGCTACGAGAAGCCCGGAAGTACTAGCCAAAAACATTCAGTACTTC. The chain has TRBV9 and TRBJ2-4; no reliable D call. The V and J ends lost 0 bases and 0 bases respectively, with 22 bases between them. The CDR3 sequence is 20 residues long. The V gene's germline CDR1 is SGDLS and CDR2 YYNGEE.

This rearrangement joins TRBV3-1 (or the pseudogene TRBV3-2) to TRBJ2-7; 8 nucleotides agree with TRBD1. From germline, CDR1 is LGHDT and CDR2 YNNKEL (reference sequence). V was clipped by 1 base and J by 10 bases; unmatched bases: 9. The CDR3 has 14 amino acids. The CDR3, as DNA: TGTGCCAGCAGCCAAGGGCAGGGGGCGCAGAATCAGTACTTC. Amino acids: CASSQGQGAQNQYF.

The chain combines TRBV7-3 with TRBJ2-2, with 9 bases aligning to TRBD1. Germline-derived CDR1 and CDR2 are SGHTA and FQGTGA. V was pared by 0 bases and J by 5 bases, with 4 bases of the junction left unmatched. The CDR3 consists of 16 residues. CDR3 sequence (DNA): TGTGCCAGCAGCTTAACCCGACAGGGGGGGACCGGGGAGCTGTTTTTT. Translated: CASSLTRQGGTGELFF.

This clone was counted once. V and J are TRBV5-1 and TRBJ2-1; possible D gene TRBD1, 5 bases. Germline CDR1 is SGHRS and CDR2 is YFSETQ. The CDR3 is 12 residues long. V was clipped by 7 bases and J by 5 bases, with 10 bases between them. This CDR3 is CASGWTNNEQFF. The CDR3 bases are TGCGCCAGCGGTTGGACAAACAATGAGCAGTTCTTC.

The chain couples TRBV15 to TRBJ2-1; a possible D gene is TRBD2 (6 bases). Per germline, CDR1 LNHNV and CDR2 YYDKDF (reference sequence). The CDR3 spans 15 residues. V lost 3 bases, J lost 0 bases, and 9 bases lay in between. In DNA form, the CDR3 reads TGTGCCACCAGCAGGGACGGGGGCTCCTACAATGAGCAGTTCTTC. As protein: CATSRDGGSYNEQFF.

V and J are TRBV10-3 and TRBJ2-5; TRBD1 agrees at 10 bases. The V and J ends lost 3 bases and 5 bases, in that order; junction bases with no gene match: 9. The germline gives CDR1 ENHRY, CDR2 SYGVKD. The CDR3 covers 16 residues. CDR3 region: CAISDFDRGLRETQYF. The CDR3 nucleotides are TGTGCCATCAGTGATTTTGACAGGGGGCTTCGGGAGACCCAGTACTTC.

This CDR3 reads CASAGGLGYNEQFF. Here the CDR3 DNA reads TGTGCCAGCGCGGGAGGGCTGGGCTACAATGAGCAGTTCTTC. The chain combines TRBV6-5 with TRBJ2-1; 9 bases fit TRBD2. CDR1 is MNHEY and CDR2 is SVGAGI in the germline V gene. J lost 3 bases, V lost 8 bases, and 5 bases had no gene match. The CDR3 has 14 residues.

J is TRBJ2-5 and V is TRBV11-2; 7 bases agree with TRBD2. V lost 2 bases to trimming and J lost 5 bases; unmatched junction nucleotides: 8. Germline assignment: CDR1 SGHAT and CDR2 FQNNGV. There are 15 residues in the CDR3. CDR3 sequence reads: CASSLRRGVGETQYF. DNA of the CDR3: TGTGCCAGCAGCTTACGACGGGGGGTAGGGGAGACCCAGTACTTC.

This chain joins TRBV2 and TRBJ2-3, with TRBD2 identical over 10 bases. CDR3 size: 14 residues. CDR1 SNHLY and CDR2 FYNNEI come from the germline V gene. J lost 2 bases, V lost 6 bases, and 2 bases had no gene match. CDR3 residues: CASSLAGDTDTQYF. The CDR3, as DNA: TGTGCCAGCAGCCTAGCGGGGGACACAGATACGCAGTATTTT.

The CDR3 is CASSPTGNTEAFF. The CDR3 nucleotides are TGTGCCAGCAGTCCGACAGGGAACACTGAAGCTTTCTTT. J is TRBJ1-1 and V is TRBV7-9, with D perhaps TRBD1 (6 bases). This CDR3 has 13 amino acids. The V and J ends lost 6 bases and 1 base respectively, with 9 bases between them. Per the germline V gene, CDR1 is SEHNR and CDR2 is FQNEAQ (reference sequence).